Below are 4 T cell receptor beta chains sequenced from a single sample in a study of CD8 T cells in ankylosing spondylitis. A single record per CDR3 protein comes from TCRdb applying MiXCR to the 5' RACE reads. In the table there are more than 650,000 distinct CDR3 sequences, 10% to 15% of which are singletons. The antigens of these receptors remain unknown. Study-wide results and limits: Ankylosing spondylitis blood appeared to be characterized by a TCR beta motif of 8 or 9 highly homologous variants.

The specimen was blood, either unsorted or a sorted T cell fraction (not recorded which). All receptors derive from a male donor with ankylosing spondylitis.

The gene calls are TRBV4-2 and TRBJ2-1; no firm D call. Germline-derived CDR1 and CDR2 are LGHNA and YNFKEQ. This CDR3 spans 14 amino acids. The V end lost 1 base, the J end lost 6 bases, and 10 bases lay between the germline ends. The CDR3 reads CASSQVDGFNEQFF. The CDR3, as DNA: TGTGCCAGCAGCCAAGTAGACGGCTTCAATGAGCAGTTCTTC.

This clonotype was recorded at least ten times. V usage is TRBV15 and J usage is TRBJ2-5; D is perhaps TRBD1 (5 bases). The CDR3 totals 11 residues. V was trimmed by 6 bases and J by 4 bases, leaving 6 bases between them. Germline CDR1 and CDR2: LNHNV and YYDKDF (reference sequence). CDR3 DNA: TGTGCCACCAGTAGGGGAGAGACCCAGTACTTC. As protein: CATSRGETQYF.

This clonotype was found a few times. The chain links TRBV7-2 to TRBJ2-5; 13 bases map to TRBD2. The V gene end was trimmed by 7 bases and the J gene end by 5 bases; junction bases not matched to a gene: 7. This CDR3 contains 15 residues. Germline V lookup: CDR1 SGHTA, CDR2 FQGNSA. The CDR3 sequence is CASTIGLAGVETQYF. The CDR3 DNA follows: TGTGCCAGCACCATAGGACTAGCGGGGGTGGAGACCCAGTACTTC. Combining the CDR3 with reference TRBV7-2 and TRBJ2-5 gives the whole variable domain GAGVSQSPSNKVTEKGKDVELRCDPISGHTALYWYRQSLGQGLEFLIYFQGNSAPDKSGLPSDRFSAERTGGSVSTLTIQRTQQEDSAVYLCASTIGLAGVETQYFGPGTRLLVL.

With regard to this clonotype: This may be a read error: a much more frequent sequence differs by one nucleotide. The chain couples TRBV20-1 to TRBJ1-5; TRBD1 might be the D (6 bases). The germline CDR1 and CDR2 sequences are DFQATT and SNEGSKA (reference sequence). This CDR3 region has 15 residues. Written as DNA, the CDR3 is TGCGGTGCTAGCTCAGGCAGGGGCCCCTCCCAGCCCCAGCATTTT. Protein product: CGASSGRGPSQPQHF.